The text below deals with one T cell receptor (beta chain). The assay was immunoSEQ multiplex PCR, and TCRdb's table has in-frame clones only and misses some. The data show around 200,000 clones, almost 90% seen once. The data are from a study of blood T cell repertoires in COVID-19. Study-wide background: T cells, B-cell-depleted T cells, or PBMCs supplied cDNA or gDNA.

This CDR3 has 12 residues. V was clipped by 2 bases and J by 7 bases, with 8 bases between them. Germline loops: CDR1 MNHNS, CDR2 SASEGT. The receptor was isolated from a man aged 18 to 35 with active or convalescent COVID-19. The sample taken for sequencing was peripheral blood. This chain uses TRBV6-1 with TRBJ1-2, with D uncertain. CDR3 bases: TGTGCCAGCAGTGAAATCCCCGGTGGCTACACCTTC. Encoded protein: CASSEIPGGYTF.